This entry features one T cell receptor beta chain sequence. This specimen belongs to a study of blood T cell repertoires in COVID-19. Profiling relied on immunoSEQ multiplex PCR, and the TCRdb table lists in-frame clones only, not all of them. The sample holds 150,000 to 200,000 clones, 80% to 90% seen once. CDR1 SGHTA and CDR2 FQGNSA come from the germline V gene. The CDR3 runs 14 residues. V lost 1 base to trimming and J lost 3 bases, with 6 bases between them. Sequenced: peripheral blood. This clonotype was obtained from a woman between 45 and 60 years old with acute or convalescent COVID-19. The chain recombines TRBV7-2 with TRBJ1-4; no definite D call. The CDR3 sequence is CASSLGAANEKLFF. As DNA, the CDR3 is TGTGCCAGCAGCTTAGGGGCCGCTAATGAAAAACTGTTTTTT.